These T cell receptor beta chains were read from a single sample in a study of low-dose radiotherapy and immunotherapy resistance in tumors. TCRdb re-called the reads through MiXCR, storing one row per CDR3 protein. Of 70,000 to 90,000 distinct CDR3 sequences listed, 18% were seen once; the top ten hold less than 3.5%. The material was PBMCs, obtained before treatment. The receptor set was obtained from a male donor with prostate cancer. Each CDR3 is given with its conserved first and last residue. The D gene is left open where the match is weak. For some rows the clone size is stated as once, few or many, or as a class when expanded; others skip it.

J: TRBJ1-5; D: .; size: many; V: TRBV3-1; CDR3: CASSPSRGSNQPQHF; DNA: TGTGCCAGCAGTCCCTCGAGGGGGAGCAATCAGCCCCAGCATTTT
J: TRBJ2-7; D: .; size: few; V: TRBV20-1; CDR3: CSARPQRTPTYEQYF; DNA: TGCAGTGCTAGACCTCAGAGGACTCCTACCTACGAGCAGTACTTC
J: TRBJ2-7; D: .; size: many; V: TRBV19; CDR3: CASSLDTYYEQYF; DNA: TGTGCCAGTAGCCTGGACACTTACTACGAGCAGTACTTC
J: TRBJ2-6; D: .; size: few; V: TRBV5-1; CDR3: CASNQGSSGANVLTF; DNA: TGCGCCAGCAACCAGGGGAGCTCTGGGGCCAACGTCCTGACTTTC
J: TRBJ2-3; D: .; size: many; V: TRBV2; CDR3: CASSVGWGTDTQYF; DNA: TGTGCCAGCAGCGTAGGGTGGGGCACAGATACGCAGTATTTT
J: TRBJ2-1; D: TRBD1; size: many; V: TRBV9; CDR3: CASRPDRGSYNEQFF; DNA: TGTGCCAGCAGACCGGACAGGGGGTCCTACAATGAGCAGTTCTTC
J: TRBJ2-2; D: .; size: .; V: TRBV7-3; CDR3: CASSRDGNTGELFF; DNA: TGTGCCAGCAGTAGGGACGGTAACACCGGGGAGCTGTTTTTT
J: TRBJ2-3; D: TRBD2; size: many; V: TRBV19; CDR3: CASSKAGGFTDTQYF; DNA: TGTGCCAGTAGTAAAGCGGGGGGATTCACAGATACGCAGTATTTT
J: TRBJ1-3; D: .; size: many; V: TRBV3-1; CDR3: CASSHSSEFSGNTIYF; DNA: TGTGCCAGCAGCCACTCAAGCGAGTTCTCTGGAAACACCATATATTTT
J: TRBJ2-5; D: .; size: many; V: TRBV30; CDR3: CAWSQRAETQYF; DNA: TGTGCCTGGAGTCAGAGGGCAGAGACCCAGTACTTC
J: TRBJ1-1; D: .; size: many; V: TRBV12-3/TRBV12-4; CDR3: CASSSLVNTEAFF; DNA: TGTGCCAGCAGTTCCCTCGTGAACACTGAAGCTTTCTTT
J: TRBJ2-2; D: .; size: many; V: TRBV7-2; CDR3: CASSARARDGNTGELFF; DNA: TGTGCCAGCAGCGCCCGAGCCAGGGACGGGAACACCGGGGAGCTGTTTTTT
J: TRBJ1-2; D: TRBD1; size: many; V: TRBV4-2; CDR3: CASSQDSPGQIPYGYTF; DNA: TGTGCCAGCAGCCAAGATTCTCCGGGACAGATTCCCTATGGCTACACCTTC
J: TRBJ2-3; D: TRBD1; size: many; V: TRBV7-8; CDR3: CASSLYTPGQTTDTQYF; DNA: TGTGCCAGCAGCCTTTATACGCCGGGACAGACTACAGATACGCAGTATTTT
J: TRBJ2-3; D: .; size: many; V: TRBV18; CDR3: CASSRGLTPPDTQYF; DNA: TGTGCCAGCTCCCGGGGGCTGACTCCTCCAGATACGCAGTATTTT
J: TRBJ2-1; D: .; size: many; V: TRBV4-1; CDR3: CASSQEFDNYNEQFF; DNA: TGCGCCAGCAGCCAAGAATTTGACAACTACAATGAGCAGTTCTTC
J: TRBJ1-4; D: TRBD1; size: many; V: TRBV27; CDR3: CASSLGQGAVWEKLFF; DNA: TGTGCCAGCAGTTTGGGACAGGGGGCGGTTTGGGAAAAACTGTTTTTT
J: TRBJ2-5; D: .; size: many; V: TRBV6-1; CDR3: CASSDPGQRWYF; DNA: TGTGCCAGCAGTGACCCCGGACAAAGGTGGTACTTC
J: TRBJ1-2; D: .; size: many; V: TRBV14; CDR3: CASSQSVGYGYTF; DNA: TGTGCCAGCAGCCAAAGCGTCGGCTATGGCTACACCTTC
J: TRBJ2-7; D: TRBD2; size: many; V: TRBV29-1; CDR3: CSVDRGGGIAYEQYF; DNA: TGCAGCGTTGACAGGGGCGGGGGGATCGCCTACGAGCAGTACTTC
J: TRBJ2-7; D: .; size: many; V: TRBV20-1; CDR3: CSARGVTDLGFDGLAF; DNA: TGCAGTGCTAGAGGGGTAACGGATCTCGGATTTGACGGGTTAGCATTC
J: TRBJ2-2; D: .; size: .; V: TRBV20-1; CDR3: CSAFYSAGQLFF; DNA: TGCAGTGCTTTCTATAGCGCCGGGCAGCTGTTTTTT
J: TRBJ2-1; D: .; size: many; V: TRBV5-1; CDR3: CASSPRTVYNEQFF; DNA: TGCGCCAGCAGCCCCCGAACGGTCTACAATGAGCAGTTCTTC
J: TRBJ1-6; D: TRBD1; size: many; V: TRBV19; CDR3: CASTFGTGGLGNSPLHF; DNA: TGTGCCAGTACTTTTGGTACAGGGGGCTTGGGAAATTCACCCCTCCACTTT
J: TRBJ2-1; D: TRBD2; size: .; V: TRBV5-6; CDR3: CASSLESGAYNEQFF; DNA: TGTGCCAGCAGCTTGGAGAGCGGGGCCTACAATGAGCAGTTCTTC
J: TRBJ2-2; D: .; size: .; V: TRBV6-1; CDR3: CASSEGGYGAGELFFFF; DNA: .
J: TRBJ2-3; D: TRBD2; size: many; V: TRBV5-1; CDR3: CASSLVGGGSTDTQYF; DNA: TGCGCCAGCAGCTTGGTAGGCGGGGGGAGCACAGATACGCAGTATTTT